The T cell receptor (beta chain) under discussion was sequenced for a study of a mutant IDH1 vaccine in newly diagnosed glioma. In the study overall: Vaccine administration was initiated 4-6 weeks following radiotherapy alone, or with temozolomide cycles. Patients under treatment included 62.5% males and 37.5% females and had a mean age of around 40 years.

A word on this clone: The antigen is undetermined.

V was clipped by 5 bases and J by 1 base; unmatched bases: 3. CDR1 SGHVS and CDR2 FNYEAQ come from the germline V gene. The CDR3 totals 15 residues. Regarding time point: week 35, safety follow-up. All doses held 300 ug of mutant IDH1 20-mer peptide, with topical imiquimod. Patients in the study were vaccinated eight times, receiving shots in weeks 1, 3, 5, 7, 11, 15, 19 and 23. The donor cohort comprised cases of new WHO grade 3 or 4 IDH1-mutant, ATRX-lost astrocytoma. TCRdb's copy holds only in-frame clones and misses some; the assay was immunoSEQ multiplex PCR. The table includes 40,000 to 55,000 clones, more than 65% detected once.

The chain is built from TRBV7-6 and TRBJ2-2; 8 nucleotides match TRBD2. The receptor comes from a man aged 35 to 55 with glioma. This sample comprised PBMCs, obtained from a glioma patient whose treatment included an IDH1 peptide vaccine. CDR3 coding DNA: TGTGCCAGCAGCCTTAGCGGGGTGAACACCGGGGAGCTGTTTTTT. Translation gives CASSLSGVNTGELFF.